This T cell receptor beta chain was identified during a study of CD8 T cells in Susac syndrome. Random hexamers were used to reverse transcribe 0.5 to 1 ug of RNA. Multiplex PCR with immunoSEQ amplified the TCR beta CDR3 across 54 Vbeta and 13 Jbeta. TCRdb redid the calling of the immunoSEQ multiplex PCR reads with MiXCR, one entry per CDR3 protein. The sample holds about 190,000 distinct CDR3 sequences, roughly nine tenths seen once. This clonotype was observed once. The CDR3 contains 13 residues. V shed 5 bases and J 4 bases; nucleotides not matched to a gene: 2. Germline CDR1 reads MDHEN; CDR2 reads SYDVKM.

Sequencing used CD4+ T cells from PBMCs. This sequence originates from a human donor with Susac syndrome. The J gene is TRBJ2-7, the V gene TRBV28; 10 nucleotides line up with TRBD1. The CDR3 nucleotides read TGTGCCAGCAGTGAGGGACAGGGGTACGAGCAGTACTTC. Residues: CASSEGQGYEQYF.